This passage covers 20 T cell receptor beta chains from one sample sequenced in a study of patients and donors after allogeneic stem cell transplantation. TCRdb recomputed calls from the RT-PCR reads with MiXCR, one row per CDR3 protein. In the table there are almost 90,000 distinct CDR3 sequences, 4% to 5% of which are singletons. The sequenced sample was blood, either unsorted or a sorted T cell fraction (not recorded which). The receptors come from a human donor who was either an allogeneic HSCT recipient or a stem cell or donor lymphocyte infusion donor (not recorded which). It is not recorded whose cells these are; they may come from a transplant donor.

In this sample, this clonotype turned up a few times. The gene calls are TRBV7-3 and TRBJ2-7; D remains ambiguous. The CDR3 runs 15 residues. Germline V gives CDR1 SGHTA, CDR2 FQGTGA. With 1 base removed from V and 0 bases from J, the gap between germline ends came to 10 bases. CDR3 sequence reads: CASSLRVRDSYEQYF. CDR3 sequence (DNA): TGTGCCAGCAGCTTAAGAGTCAGAGACTCCTACGAGCAGTACTTC.

This clonotype showed up many times. The rearrangement uses TRBV20-1 and TRBJ2-3; possibly TRBD2 for D (5 bases). Trimming cost V 6 bases and J 2 bases, with 15 bases left between them. The CDR3 has 14 residues. CDR1 is DFQATT and CDR2 is SNEGSKA in the germline V gene (reference sequence). CDR3 residues: CSAPRARYTDTQYF. CDR3 DNA: TGCAGTGCCCCGCGGGCCAGGTACACAGATACGCAGTATTTT.

This clonotype was counted many times. The J gene is TRBJ1-5, the V gene TRBV6-1; weak D call: TRBD1 (6 bases). CDR3 length: 17 amino acids. V gave up 3 bases and J gave up 0 bases, with 15 bases separating them. Germline CDR1 MNHNS, CDR2 SASEGT. This chain's CDR3 is CASSDLKGGRSNQPQHF. CDR3 bases: TGTGCCAGCAGTGATCTCAAAGGGGGTCGTAGCAATCAGCCCCAGCATTTT.

V gene TRBV5-1 combines with J gene TRBJ1-1, with TRBD1 as a possible D gene (6 bases). The CDR3 has 12 residues. CDR1 and CDR2 (germline): SGHRS, YFSETQ. Trimming stripped 3 bases from V and 6 bases from J, with 9 bases between. The CDR3 spells CASSSGVAEAFF. In DNA, the CDR3 is TGCGCCAGCAGCTCAGGGGTGGCTGAAGCTTTCTTT.

The rearrangement links TRBV11-2 to TRBJ2-4; the D is unclear. Per germline, CDR1 SGHAT and CDR2 FQNNGV. CDR3 size: 16 residues. Trimming cost V 3 bases and J 5 bases, with 17 bases left between them. The CDR3 coding sequence is TGTGCCAGCAGCTTCCACTACTTAACCGATCAAAACATTCAGTACTTC. This encodes CASSFHYLTDQNIQYF.

This clonotype was detected ten times or more. The V and J genes are TRBV7-2 and TRBJ2-2; 8 bases line up with TRBD2. CDR1 and CDR2 from the germline V gene are SGHTA and FQGNSA. CDR3 length equals 14 residues. V was clipped by 8 bases and J by 2 bases; unmatched bases: 4. This chain's CDR3 is CASRAGGNTGELFF. The DNA of the CDR3 is TGTGCCAGCCGGGCGGGAGGTAACACCGGGGAGCTGTTTTTT.

Many counts were recorded for this clonotype. The rearrangement uses TRBV3-1 and TRBJ2-1; the D is unclear. The CDR3 has 12 amino acids. The V gene's germline CDR1 is LGHDT and CDR2 YNNKEL (reference sequence). V was cut by 3 bases and J by 3 bases, with 3 bases left in between. CDR3 in amino acids: CASSQVYNEQFF. CDR3 nucleotides: TGTGCCAGCAGCCAGGTCTACAATGAGCAGTTCTTC.

This clonotype was recorded at least ten times. This rearrangement joins TRBV9 to TRBJ2-3; D may match TRBD1 or TRBD2 (6 bases each). The V and J ends lost 2 bases and 6 bases respectively, with 19 bases between them. The CDR3 length is 16 residues. Germline V lookup: CDR1 SGDLS, CDR2 YYNGEE. The DNA of the CDR3 is TGTGCCAGCAGCGTTGGGGGGCTAGTCGTGACCGATACGCAGTATTTT. Its translation: CASSVGGLVVTDTQYF.

This clonotype occurred many times. The chain links TRBV7-2 to TRBJ2-5; D is perhaps TRBD1 (5 bases). The CDR3 is 13 residues long. Germline V gene lookup returns CDR1 SGHTA and CDR2 FQGNSA. V dropped 1 base and J dropped 7 bases, with 10 bases sitting between them. The CDR3 loop reads CASSLGVGPTQYF. Here the CDR3 DNA reads TGTGCCAGCAGCTTAGGGGTGGGGCCGACCCAGTACTTC.

This clonotype was recorded at least ten times. The genes are TRBV14 and TRBJ1-1; the D is unclear. Germline assignment: CDR1 SGHDN and CDR2 FVKESK. Deletions cut 4 bases from V and 1 base from J, with 7 bases between. The length of the CDR3 is 13 residues. CDR3 in DNA: TGTGCCAGCAGCCTCGGGAGGAACACTGAAGCTTTCTTT. This encodes CASSLGRNTEAFF. The full variable domain, completed using reference TRBV14 and TRBJ1-1, is EAGVTQFPSHSVIEKGQTVTLRCDPISGHDNLYWYRRVMGKEIKFLLHFVKESKQDESGMPNNRFLAERTGGTYSTLKVQPAELEDSGVYFCASSLGRNTEAFFGQGTRLTVV.

The chain links TRBV11-1 to TRBJ1-2; D is perhaps TRBD1 (5 bases). The CDR3 extends over 15 amino acids. V lost 5 bases and J lost 2, with 15 bases in between. Germline V gives CDR1 SGHAT, CDR2 FQDESV (reference sequence). The CDR3 loop is CASSPTGTANYGYTF. For the CDR3, the DNA is TGTGCCAGCAGCCCCACCGGGACGGCAAACTATGGCTACACCTTC.

The table lists this clonotype with a few counts. The J gene is TRBJ2-3, the V gene TRBV6-5; D call uncertain. The CDR3 totals 14 residues. Germline V gives CDR1 MNHEY, CDR2 SVGAGI. V was shortened by 4 bases and J by 0 bases, with 8 bases between the two germline ends. CDR3: CASSSPSSTDTQYF. As DNA, the CDR3 is TGTGCCAGCAGTTCTCCCTCTAGCACAGATACGCAGTATTTT.

This clonotype has ten or more counts. V gene TRBV10-3 combines with J gene TRBJ2-6; D ambiguous. Trimming took 6 bases from V and 0 from J, leaving 6 bases between them. CDR1 and CDR2 (germline): ENHRY, SYGVKD. This CDR3 spans 14 amino acids. CDR3 loop: CAIREVSGANVLTF. The CDR3 DNA is TGTGCCATCAGAGAAGTCTCTGGGGCCAACGTCCTGACTTTC.

This rearrangement joins TRBV19 to TRBJ2-2; 11 bases line up with TRBD2. The V and J ends lost 4 bases and 6 bases, in that order; junction bases with no gene match: 7. Germline loops: CDR1 LNHDA, CDR2 SQIVND (reference sequence). The CDR3 is 16 residues long. CDR3 protein: CASSRRTSGPSGELFF. The CDR3 bases are TGTGCCAGTAGTAGGAGGACTAGCGGGCCTTCCGGGGAGCTGTTTTTT.

This clonotype occurred many times. V gene TRBV10-3 combines with J gene TRBJ2-7, with TRBD1 as a possible D gene (6 bases). CDR1 and CDR2 from the germline V gene are ENHRY and SYGVKD. V was pared by 5 bases and J by 6 bases, with 14 bases between. This CDR3 is 13 amino acids long. In DNA form, the CDR3 reads TGTGCCATCAGTAATACAGGGCTGGGCGAGCAGTACTTC. Translating it yields CAISNTGLGEQYF.

This clonotype was counted many times. The rearrangement uses TRBV14 and TRBJ2-7, with 7 nucleotides matching TRBD2. The V segment lost 0 bases and the J segment 3 bases; nucleotides outside the gene matches: 5. Germline CDR1 is SGHDN and CDR2 is FVKESK. The CDR3 runs to 15 residues. CDR3 nucleotides: TGTGCCAGCAGCCAAGAAGCTGGGGACTACTACGAGCAGTACTTC. This codes for CASSQEAGDYYEQYF.

This clonotype was counted ten times or more. The chain uses TRBV7-8 and TRBJ2-2; no reliable D call. Germline CDR1 reads SGHVS; CDR2 reads FQNEAQ. This CDR3 is 14 amino acids long. V was shortened by 1 base and J by 6 bases, with 9 bases between the two germline ends. The CDR3 here is CASSLGANPGELFF. The CDR3 coding sequence is TGTGCCAGCAGCTTAGGTGCCAATCCCGGGGAGCTGTTTTTT. The complete variable domain, with remaining parts taken from reference TRBV7-8 and TRBJ2-2, reads GAGVSQSPRYKVAKRGQDVALRCDPISGHVSLFWYQQALGQGPEFLTYFQNEAQLDKSGLPSDRFFAERPEGSVSTLKIQRTQQEDSAVYLCASSLGANPGELFFGEGSRLTVL.

This clonotype showed up many times. The rearrangement links TRBV4-2 to TRBJ1-2; D might be TRBD1 (5 bases). CDR3 size: 15 residues. The V end was cut by 4 bases, the J end by 4 bases, with 16 bases between. The germline CDR1 and CDR2 sequences are LGHNA and YNFKEQ. CDR3 nucleotides: TGTGCCAGCAGCCCCGGTGGGGGAAGGAGCTATGGCTACACCTTC. Its protein is CASSPGGGRSYGYTF.

This clonotype was counted at least ten times. The rearrangement uses TRBV15 and TRBJ2-1; 7 bases match TRBD2. The V gene's germline CDR1 is LNHNV and CDR2 YYDKDF (reference sequence). This CDR3 is 20 amino acids long. V lost 0 bases to trimming and J lost 5 bases; unmatched junction nucleotides: 19. CDR3 nucleotides: TGTGCCACCAGCAGAGATCCGACTAGCCCCACTGTCGTCCCGGACAATGAGCAGTTCTTC. This translates into CATSRDPTSPTVVPDNEQFF.

Only a few counts were recorded for this clonotype. V and J are TRBV27 and TRBJ2-1; 9 bases agree with TRBD2. The CDR3 loop spans 17 amino acids. V dropped 2 bases and J dropped 0; count of bases not matched to a gene: 5. Germline-derived CDR1 and CDR2 are MNHEY and SMNVEV (reference sequence). DNA of the CDR3: TGTGCCAGCAGTTTAGCCCTTAGCGGGAGCTCCTACAATGAGCAGTTCTTC. Its protein product is CASSLALSGSSYNEQFF.